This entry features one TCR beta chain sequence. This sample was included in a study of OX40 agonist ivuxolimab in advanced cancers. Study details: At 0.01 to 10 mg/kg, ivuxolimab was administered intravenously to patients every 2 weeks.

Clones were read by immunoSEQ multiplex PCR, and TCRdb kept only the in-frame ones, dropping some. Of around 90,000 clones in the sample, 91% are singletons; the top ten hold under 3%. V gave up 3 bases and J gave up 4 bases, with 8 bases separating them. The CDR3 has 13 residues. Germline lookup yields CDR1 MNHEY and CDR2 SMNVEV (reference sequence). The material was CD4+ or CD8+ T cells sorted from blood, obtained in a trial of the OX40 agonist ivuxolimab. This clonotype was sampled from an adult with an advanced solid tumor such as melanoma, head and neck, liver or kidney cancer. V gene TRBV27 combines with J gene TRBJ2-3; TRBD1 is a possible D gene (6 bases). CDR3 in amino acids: CASSFNRADTQYF. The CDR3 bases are TGTGCCAGCAGTTTCAACAGGGCAGATACGCAGTATTTT.